What follows are 32 T cell receptor beta chains derived from one specimen sequenced in a study of cytomegalovirus exposure and HLA in healthy donors. The assay was immunoSEQ multiplex PCR, and TCRdb's table has in-frame clones only and misses some. This sample carries more than 85,000 clones, roughly 90% of them seen once, and the ten largest clones take more than 1.4%. The sample comprised PBMCs. These receptors were collected from a woman aged 30 to 39 in good health and CMV-seropositive.

The chain has TRBV29-1 and TRBJ2-7, with TRBD1 matching 8 bases. This CDR3 region has 13 residues. The germline V gene has CDR1 SQVTM and CDR2 ANQGSEA. J lost 5 bases, V lost 5 bases, and 8 bases had no gene match. This CDR3 reads CSVFDRGGDEQYF. The CDR3 nucleotides read TGCAGCGTTTTCGACAGGGGAGGCGACGAGCAGTACTTC.

This sequence joins TRBV7-2 and TRBJ2-7; 8 bases fit TRBD1. This CDR3 is 15 amino acids long. V was clipped by 1 base and J by 2 bases; unmatched bases: 4. Germline loops: CDR1 SGHTA, CDR2 FQGNSA. CDR3 DNA: TGTGCCAGCAGCTTAGACTCAGGGGGCACCTACGAGCAGTACTTC. Protein sequence: CASSLDSGGTYEQYF.

The chain is built from TRBV10-3 and TRBJ2-2; 11 bases are a match to TRBD2. V was clipped by 6 bases and J by 7 bases; unmatched bases: 7. Germline CDR1 and CDR2: ENHRY and SYGVKD. There are 15 residues in the CDR3. For the CDR3, the DNA is TGTGCCATCAGCCTCACTAGCGGGAGAGACGGGGAGCTGTTTTTT. Translating it yields CAISLTSGRDGELFF.

V and J are TRBV25-1 and TRBJ2-3, with TRBD2 matching over 8 bases. The CDR3 is made up of 16 amino acids. The ends lost 2 bases at V and 3 bases at J; junction bases unmatched: 7. The germline V gene has CDR1 MGHDK and CDR2 SYGVNS. Written as DNA, the CDR3 is TGTGCCAGCAGTGAAGGGAGCGGGAGCCGGACAGATACGCAGTATTTT. Encoded protein: CASSEGSGSRTDTQYF. Using reference TRBV25-1 and TRBJ2-3 for the parts outside the CDR3, the full variable domain is EADIYQTPRYLVIGTGKKITLECSQTMGHDKMYWYQQDPGMELHLIHYSYGVNSTEKGDLSSESTVSRIRTEHFPLTLESARPSHTSQYLCASSEGSGSRTDTQYFGPGTRLTVL.

The genes are TRBV5-1 and TRBJ2-1; the match to TRBD2 covers 15 bases. After removal of 4 bases from V and 4 bases from J, the junction contained 3 bases not matched to a gene. Germline CDR1 reads SGHRS; CDR2 reads YFSETQ. The CDR3 extends over 16 amino acids. In DNA form, the CDR3 reads TGCGCCAGCAGCACGGGACTAGCGGGAGGATACAATGAGCAGTTCTTC. As protein: CASSTGLAGGYNEQFF.

Only one count was recorded for this clone. The V and J genes are TRBV7-3 and TRBJ2-1; 7 bases line up with TRBD1. Trimming cost V 5 bases and J 2 bases; bases outside gene matches: 3. Looked up from germline, CDR1 is SGHTA and CDR2 is FQGTGA. This CDR3 is 14 amino acids long. CDR3 nucleotide sequence: TGTGCCAGCAGCCCGGGACAGCCCTACAATGAGCAGTTCTTC. Amino acids: CASSPGQPYNEQFF.

This clone was seen just once. As DNA, the CDR3 is TGTGCCAGCAGGGAAACAGGGGGCCTAGGTTACGAGCAGTACTTC. Translated: CASRETGGLGYEQYF. The genes are TRBV2 and TRBJ2-7, with TRBD1 matching over 9 bases. Per germline, CDR1 SNHLY and CDR2 FYNNEI. The CDR3 length is 15 residues. After removal of 6 bases from V and 4 bases from J, the junction contained 10 bases not matched to a gene. Full variable domain (remainder filled in from reference TRBV2 and TRBJ2-7): EPEVTQTPSHQVTQMGQEVILRCVPISNHLYFYWYRQILGQKVEFLVSFYNNEISEKSEIFDDQFSVERPDGSNFTLKIRSTKLEDSAMYFCASRETGGLGYEQYFGPGTRLTVT.

The rearrangement joins TRBV7-2 to TRBJ1-1; D is unclear. The CDR3 runs to 17 residues. V dropped 1 base and J dropped 0 bases, with 15 bases sitting between them. Germline V gene sequence: CDR1 SGHTA, CDR2 FQGNSA. CDR3 amino acids: CASSLVGRSEVNTEAFF. CDR3 coding DNA: TGTGCCAGCAGCTTAGTAGGTCGATCGGAGGTGAACACTGAAGCTTTCTTT.

The chain joins TRBV19 to TRBJ2-2, with D perhaps TRBD1 (6 bases). Germline V lookup: CDR1 LNHDA, CDR2 SQIVND (reference sequence). V was shortened by 5 bases and J by 5 bases, with 12 bases between the two germline ends. CDR3 size: 14 residues. CDR3 amino acids: CASSVQGRTGELFF. The CDR3 DNA reads TGTGCCAGTAGTGTACAGGGACGGACCGGGGAGCTGTTTTTT.

The chain is built from TRBV15 and TRBJ2-1, with 11 positions matching TRBD2. Per the germline V gene, CDR1 is LNHNV and CDR2 is YYDKDF (reference sequence). The CDR3 contains 15 residues. V trimming: 1 base; J trimming: 4 bases; junction bases outside the gene matches: 0. CDR3 in amino acids: CATSRVAGGYNEQFF. Written as DNA, the CDR3 is TGTGCCACCAGCAGAGTAGCGGGAGGGTACAATGAGCAGTTCTTC.

This sequence joins TRBV4-3 and TRBJ2-3; a possible D gene is TRBD2 (5 bases). The germline V gene has CDR1 LGHNA and CDR2 YSLEER. The CDR3 is made up of 15 amino acids. V was pared by 0 bases and J by 3 bases, with 10 bases between. The CDR3 DNA reads TGCGCCAGCAGCCAAGATAATAGGAGGACAGATACGCAGTATTTT. The encoded protein is CASSQDNRRTDTQYF.

The chain's CDR3 is CASSPPRATGNTIYF. The CDR3 bases are TGTGCCAGCAGCCCCCCGCGGGCGACGGGAAACACCATATATTTT. The chain uses TRBV7-8 and TRBJ1-3; D is ambiguous. This CDR3 comprises 15 residues. V lost 5 bases and J lost 4, with 15 bases in between. Germline V CDR1 and CDR2: SGHVS, FQNEAQ.

The chain joins TRBV4-3 to TRBJ2-5; TRBD2 matches at 7 bases. V was pared by 1 base and J by 7 bases, with 12 bases of the junction left unmatched. Germline lookup yields CDR1 LGHNA and CDR2 YSLEER. This CDR3 has 16 amino acids. CDR3 loop: CASSQGSGTTVGTQYF. In DNA form, the CDR3 reads TGCGCCAGCAGCCAAGGATCCGGGACTACTGTAGGGACCCAGTACTTC.

V is TRBV9 and J is TRBJ2-2; perhaps TRBD1 as D (5 bases). The CDR3 runs to 16 residues. The V and J ends lost 1 base and 6 bases respectively, with 16 bases between them. CDR1 is SGDLS and CDR2 is YYNGEE in the germline V gene. CDR3 in amino acids: CASSVFDSTFPGELFF. The CDR3 nucleotides are TGTGCCAGCAGCGTATTTGACAGTACCTTTCCCGGGGAGCTGTTTTTT.

The chain uses TRBV10-3 and TRBJ1-1, with D maybe TRBD1 (5 bases). Per the germline V gene, CDR1 is ENHRY and CDR2 is SYGVKD. V was clipped by 4 bases and J by 7 bases, with 16 bases between them. The length of the CDR3 is 14 residues. In nucleotides, the CDR3 is TGTGCCATCAGTGGCGCAGGGAGGGTTAGTGAAGCTTTCTTT. This encodes CAISGAGRVSEAFF.

The chain recombines TRBV29-1 with TRBJ2-7, with TRBD1 identical over 11 bases. The germline CDR1 and CDR2 sequences are SQVTM and ANQGSEA. This CDR3 has 13 residues. V lost 1 base to trimming and J lost 6 bases; unmatched junction nucleotides: 2. CDR3 amino acids: CSVEGGQGGEQYF. The CDR3 DNA follows: TGCAGCGTTGAAGGGGGACAGGGGGGCGAGCAGTACTTC.

This clone was seen only a few times. The chain joins TRBV10-1 to TRBJ2-7, with TRBD1 as a possible D gene (5 bases). The V gene lost 7 bases and the J gene lost 4 bases, with 20 bases spanning the gap. This CDR3 contains 15 residues. Germline CDR1 is WNHNN and CDR2 is SYGVQD (reference sequence). The CDR3 DNA reads as TGCGCCAGCATTGTGGGCAGGGAAGCTCAATACGAGCAGTACTTC. It yields the protein CASIVGREAQYEQYF.

The chain employs TRBV27 and TRBJ1-6; D unclear. Germline CDR1 reads MNHEY; CDR2 reads SMNVEV (reference sequence). This CDR3 region has 15 residues. V lost 4 bases and J 6 bases, leaving 13 bases between the germline ends. The CDR3 protein is CASSSRTSLNSPLHF. For the CDR3, the DNA is TGTGCCAGCAGTTCCCGAACATCCCTTAATTCACCCCTCCACTTT.

The chain combines TRBV19 with TRBJ2-2; perhaps TRBD1 as D (6 bases). The germline CDR1 and CDR2 sequences are LNHDA and SQIVND (reference sequence). Trimming removed 7 bases at V and 4 bases at J, with 19 bases between. The length of the CDR3 is 16 residues. The CDR3 bases are TGTGCCAGTACCCGCGCCCGGACAGTGAGCACCGGGGAGCTGTTTTTT. Its protein product is CASTRARTVSTGELFF.

This chain connects TRBV29-1 to TRBJ2-5; TRBD1 might be the D (5 bases). The CDR3 loop spans 12 amino acids. Trimming stripped 6 bases from V and 1 base from J, with 9 bases between. Germline V gene data show CDR1 as SQVTM and CDR2 as ANQGSEA. The CDR3 nucleotides read TGCAGCGTCCTGACAGCCCAAGAGACCCAGTACTTC. The encoded protein is CSVLTAQETQYF.

J is TRBJ2-1 and V is TRBV6-5; the match to TRBD2 covers 9 bases. Germline V lookup: CDR1 MNHEY, CDR2 SVGAGI. The CDR3 is 14 amino acids. After removal of 8 bases from V and 8 bases from J, the junction contained 10 bases not matched to a gene. CDR3 DNA sequence: TGTGCCAGCTTCCGGGCGGCGGGGGGGGATGAGCAGTTCTTC. Translating gives CASFRAAGGDEQFF.

For the CDR3, the DNA is TGTGCCAGCAGCCACCGACAGGGATTGAACACTGAAGCTTTCTTT. This encodes CASSHRQGLNTEAFF. V gene TRBV6-6 combines with J gene TRBJ1-1; 7 bases line up with TRBD1. There are 15 residues in the CDR3. J lost 0 bases, V lost 6 bases, and 7 bases had no gene match. The germline gives CDR1 MNHNY, CDR2 SVGAGI (reference sequence).

The V and J genes are TRBV2 and TRBJ1-5; no clear D gene. Germline V gene lookup returns CDR1 SNHLY and CDR2 FYNNEI. V lost 10 bases, J lost 1 base, and 17 bases lay in between. The CDR3 consists of 15 residues. In nucleotides, the CDR3 is TGTGCCACGAGAGAGGCAGTAGGAAGCAATCAGCCCCAGCATTTT. Translated: CATREAVGSNQPQHF. The full variable domain, completed using reference TRBV2 and TRBJ1-5, is EPEVTQTPSHQVTQMGQEVILRCVPISNHLYFYWYRQILGQKVEFLVSFYNNEISEKSEIFDDQFSVERPDGSNFTLKIRSTKLEDSAMYFCATREAVGSNQPQHFGDGTRLSIL.

The J gene is TRBJ2-3, the V gene TRBV7-9; the D gene is possibly TRBD1 (6 bases). V was pared by 5 bases and J by 2 bases, with 17 bases between. CDR1 SEHNR and CDR2 FQNEAQ come from the germline V gene (reference sequence). The CDR3 spans 16 residues. The CDR3 nucleotides are TGTGCCAGCAGCGAGGGAAAGGGGGTCCCCACAGATACGCAGTATTTT. Amino acids: CASSEGKGVPTDTQYF. Using reference TRBV7-9 and TRBJ2-3 for the parts outside the CDR3, the full variable domain is DTGVSQNPRHKITKRGQNVTFRCDPISEHNRLYWYRQTLGQGPEFLTYFQNEAQLEKSRLLSDRFSAERPKGSFSTLEIQRTEQGDSAMYLCASSEGKGVPTDTQYFGPGTRLTVL.

This clone was seen only once. The chain employs TRBV5-4 and TRBJ2-3; TRBD2 matches 11 bases. The CDR3 is 16 residues long. Trimming removed 0 bases from V and 6 bases from J; junction bases left unmatched: 6. CDR1 is SGHNT and CDR2 is YYREEE in the germline V gene (reference sequence). The CDR3: CASSLDFSSGGDTQYF. The DNA of the CDR3 is TGTGCCAGCAGCTTGGACTTTTCTAGCGGGGGGGATACGCAGTATTTT.

The count of this clone is one. In nucleotides, the CDR3 is TGTGCCAGCAGATCACAGGGGTCCTATGGCTACACCTTC. This codes for CASRSQGSYGYTF. The gene calls are TRBV7-2 and TRBJ1-2; 7 bases match TRBD1. CDR1 is SGHTA, CDR2 FQGNSA, per germline. This CDR3 has 13 residues. J lost 4 bases, V lost 6 bases, and 5 bases had no gene match.

The rearrangement joins TRBV7-2 to TRBJ2-7, with D maybe TRBD2 (6 bases). The V gene's germline CDR1 is SGHTA and CDR2 FQGNSA. There are 16 residues in the CDR3. V was clipped by 1 base and J by 4 bases, with 17 bases between them. CDR3 bases: TGTGCCAGCAGCTTAGATTCGCTAGCGACGTTGTACGAGCAGTACTTC. It yields the protein CASSLDSLATLYEQYF.

The count of this clone is one. The genes are TRBV27 and TRBJ2-5; D remains ambiguous. The CDR3 has 12 residues. Germline loops: CDR1 MNHEY, CDR2 SMNVEV (reference sequence). The V gene lost 6 bases and the J gene lost 5 bases, with 10 bases spanning the gap. DNA for the CDR3: TGTGCCAGCAGCTCCCCCGGGGAGACCCAGTACTTC. This gives the protein CASSSPGETQYF.

V gene TRBV4-1 combines with J gene TRBJ1-5; D gene unclear. This CDR3 has 15 residues. Between the trimmed V and J ends, which lost 0 bases and 4 bases, there was a span of 10 bases. Germline V CDR1 and CDR2: MGHRA, YSYEKL. The CDR3, as DNA: TGCGCCAGCAGCCAAGATCTACGATTTAATCAGCCCCAGCATTTT. The encoded protein is CASSQDLRFNQPQHF.

The chain recombines TRBV5-1 with TRBJ2-3; 9 positions agree with TRBD2. The CDR3 runs 15 residues. Trimming removed 2 bases from V and 2 bases from J; junction bases left unmatched: 3. Germline CDR1 and CDR2: SGHRS and YFSETQ. The CDR3 DNA is TGCGCCAGCAGCTTTAGCGGGAGAATCACAGATACGCAGTATTTT. As protein: CASSFSGRITDTQYF.

This clone was detected only once. The chain carries TRBV30 and TRBJ2-1; TRBD2 agrees at 10 bases. V shed 2 bases, J shed 4 bases, and the junction held 14 bases outside the gene matches. CDR1 GTSNPN and CDR2 SVGIG come from the germline V gene (reference sequence). The CDR3 covers 18 residues. The CDR3 spells CAWSLSTSGTSVYNEQFF. CDR3 DNA: TGTGCCTGGAGTCTATCTACTTCCGGGACTAGCGTATACAATGAGCAGTTCTTC.

V usage is TRBV6-6 and J usage is TRBJ1-2; 8 bases align to TRBD1. Per the germline V gene, CDR1 is MNHNY and CDR2 is SVGAGI (reference sequence). The CDR3 is 13 amino acids. V lost 5 bases, J lost 8 bases, and 7 bases stayed unmatched. CDR3 region: CASSPGTGLGYTF. The CDR3 nucleotides read TGTGCCAGCAGTCCCGGGACAGGACTCGGCTACACCTTC.